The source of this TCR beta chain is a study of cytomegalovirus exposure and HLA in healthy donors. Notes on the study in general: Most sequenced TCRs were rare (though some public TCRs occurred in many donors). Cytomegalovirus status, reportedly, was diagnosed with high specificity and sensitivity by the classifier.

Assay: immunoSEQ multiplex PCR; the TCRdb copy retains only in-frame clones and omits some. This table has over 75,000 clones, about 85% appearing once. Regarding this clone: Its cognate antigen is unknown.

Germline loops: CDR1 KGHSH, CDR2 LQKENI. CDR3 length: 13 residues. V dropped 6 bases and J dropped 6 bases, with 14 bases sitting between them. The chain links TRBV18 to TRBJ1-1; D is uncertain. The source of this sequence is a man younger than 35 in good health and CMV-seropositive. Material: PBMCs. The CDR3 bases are TGTGCCAGCTCCCCGCGGAGGGAGGCTGAAGCTTTCTTT. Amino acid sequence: CASSPRREAEAFF. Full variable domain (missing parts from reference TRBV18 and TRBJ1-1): NAGVMQNPRHLVRRRGQEARLRCSPMKGHSHVYWYRQLPEEGLKFMVYLQKENIIDESGMPKERFSAEFPKEGPSILRIQQVVRGDSAAYFCASSPRREAEAFFGQGTRLTVV.